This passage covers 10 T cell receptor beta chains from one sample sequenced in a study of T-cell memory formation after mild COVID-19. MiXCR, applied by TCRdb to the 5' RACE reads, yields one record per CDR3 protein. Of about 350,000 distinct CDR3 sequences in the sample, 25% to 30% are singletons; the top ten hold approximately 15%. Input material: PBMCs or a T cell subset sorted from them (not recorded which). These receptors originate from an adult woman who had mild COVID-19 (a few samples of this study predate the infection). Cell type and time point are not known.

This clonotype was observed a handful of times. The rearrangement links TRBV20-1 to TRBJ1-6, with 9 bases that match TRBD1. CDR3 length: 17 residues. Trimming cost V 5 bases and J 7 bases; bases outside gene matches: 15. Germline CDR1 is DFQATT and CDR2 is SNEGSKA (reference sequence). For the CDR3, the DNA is TGCAGTGCTTTCTCCGGGACAGGGCAAAACGCAAATTCACCCCTCCACTTT. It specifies CSAFSGTGQNANSPLHF.

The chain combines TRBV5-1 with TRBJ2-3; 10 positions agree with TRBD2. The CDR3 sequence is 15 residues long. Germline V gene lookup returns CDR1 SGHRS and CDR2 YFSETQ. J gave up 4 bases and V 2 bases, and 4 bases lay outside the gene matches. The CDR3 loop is CASSFSGGAADTQYF. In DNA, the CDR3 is TGCGCCAGCAGCTTCAGCGGGGGGGCGGCAGATACGCAGTATTTT.

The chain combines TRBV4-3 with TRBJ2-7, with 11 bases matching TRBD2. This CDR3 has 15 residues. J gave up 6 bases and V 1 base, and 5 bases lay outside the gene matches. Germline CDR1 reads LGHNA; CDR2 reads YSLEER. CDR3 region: CASSQGLAGGFEQYF. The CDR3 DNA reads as TGCGCCAGCAGCCAAGGCCTAGCGGGAGGATTCGAGCAGTACTTC.

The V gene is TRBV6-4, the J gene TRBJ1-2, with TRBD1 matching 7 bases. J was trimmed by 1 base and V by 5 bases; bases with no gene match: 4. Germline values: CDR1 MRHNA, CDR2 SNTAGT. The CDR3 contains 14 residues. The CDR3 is CASSPDRNNYGYTF. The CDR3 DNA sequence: TGTGCCAGCAGTCCGGACAGGAATAACTATGGCTACACCTTC.

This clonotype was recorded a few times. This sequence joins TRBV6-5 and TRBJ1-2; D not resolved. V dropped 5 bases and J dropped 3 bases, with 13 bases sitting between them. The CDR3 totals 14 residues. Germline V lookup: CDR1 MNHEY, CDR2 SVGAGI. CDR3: CASSPSVIHYGYTF. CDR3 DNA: TGTGCCAGCAGTCCTTCCGTTATTCACTATGGCTACACCTTC.

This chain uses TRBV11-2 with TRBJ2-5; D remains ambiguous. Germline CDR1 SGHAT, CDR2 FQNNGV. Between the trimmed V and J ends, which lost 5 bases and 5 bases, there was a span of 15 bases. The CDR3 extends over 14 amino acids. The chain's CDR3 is CASSHAWVGETQYF. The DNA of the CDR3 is TGTGCCAGCAGCCATGCATGGGTCGGGGAGACCCAGTACTTC.

This CDR3 reads CASSRRDSSYEQFF. The CDR3 nucleotides read TGTGCCAGCAGCCGGCGGGACTCCAGTTATGAGCAGTTCTTC. The chain joins TRBV12-3 or TRBV12-4 to TRBJ2-1; the D gene is possibly TRBD2 (6 bases). The CDR3 spans 14 residues. With 6 bases removed from V and 8 bases from J, the gap between germline ends came to 17 bases.

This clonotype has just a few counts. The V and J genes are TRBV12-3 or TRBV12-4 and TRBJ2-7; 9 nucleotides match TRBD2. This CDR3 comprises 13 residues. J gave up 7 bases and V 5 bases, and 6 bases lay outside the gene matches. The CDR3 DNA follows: TGTGCCAGCAGTCGCGGGGGGGCCGGTGAGCAGTACTTC. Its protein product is CASSRGGAGEQYF.

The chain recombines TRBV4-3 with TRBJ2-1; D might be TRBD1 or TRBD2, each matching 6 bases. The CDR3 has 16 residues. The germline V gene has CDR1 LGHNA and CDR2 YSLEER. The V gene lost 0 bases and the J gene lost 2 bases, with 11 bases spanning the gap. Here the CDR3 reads CASSQDGGPPYNEQFF. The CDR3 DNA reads TGCGCCAGCAGCCAAGATGGGGGGCCCCCCTACAATGAGCAGTTCTTC.

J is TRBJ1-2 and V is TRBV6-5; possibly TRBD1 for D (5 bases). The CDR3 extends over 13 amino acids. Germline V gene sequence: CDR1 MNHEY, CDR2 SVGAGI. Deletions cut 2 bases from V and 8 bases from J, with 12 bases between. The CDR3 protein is CASSYEGASGYTF. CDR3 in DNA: TGTGCCAGCAGTTACGAAGGGGCGTCAGGCTACACCTTC.